Listed below are T cell receptor beta chains from one sample, sequenced in a study of cytomegalovirus exposure and HLA in healthy donors. Assay: immunoSEQ multiplex PCR; the TCRdb copy retains only in-frame clones and omits some. The data hold tens of thousands of clones, with less than 8% observed a single time. The sample taken for sequencing was PBMCs. The receptor set was obtained from a man in his fifties or sixties in good health and CMV-seronegative. The CDR3 runs from the conserved cysteine through the conserved F or W.

j_gene | v_gene | CDR3aa
TRBJ2-7 | TRBV9 | CASSPGQGGYEQYF
TRBJ2-3 | TRBV5-1 | CASSSRGLGSSSTDTQYF
TRBJ2-1 | TRBV5-1 | CASSGGLAGVNEQFF
TRBJ2-3 | TRBV4-2 | CASSQDPGGRLAINTDTQYF
TRBJ2-5 | TRBV2 | CASSRTSSEETQYF
TRBJ1-2 | TRBV29-1 | CSVGGQNYGYTF
TRBJ2-5 | TRBV28 | CASSFTGGPRETQYF
TRBJ1-5 | TRBV9 | CASSAGGREGQPQHF
TRBJ1-1 | TRBV10-3 | CAISDRGFTEAFF
TRBJ1-2 | TRBV5-5 | CASSLVARAHYGYTF